The subject of this entry is one T cell receptor beta chain. Its antigen is not identified. Sequencing involved patients with CD8+CD57+ cell expansion previously shown by flow cytometry. Blood samples were obtained from patients who had received no prior therapy. The CDR3 runs 16 residues. V was cut by 5 bases and J by 0 bases, with 11 bases left in between. Germline-derived CDR1 and CDR2 are ENHRY and SYGVKD. TCR beta VDJ and CDR3 profiles were obtained from a genomic DNA template. TCRdb processed the reads anew with MiXCR; each CDR3 protein has one entry. The sample gives approximately 120,000 distinct CDR3 sequences, about 43% of which show up once; 2% to 3% is in the top ten. This sample stems from a study of CD8+CD57+ T cells in acquired aplastic anemia. Study context: The DNA of sorted CD4+ and CD8+ cells averaged around 3 ug.

Study-level points and caveats: The CD8+ Simpson's diversity of patients and controls was not significantly different. Patients and controls shared twenty-nine CD8+ CDR3 sequences, highly expressed in patients.

The material sequenced was sorted CD4+, CD8+, or CD8+CD57+ T cells (not recorded which) from PBMCs. This clonotype was obtained from a human donor with aplastic anemia. The chain employs TRBV10-3 and TRBJ1-6; no clear D. This CDR3 is CAISLWGYSYNSPLHF. In DNA, the CDR3 is TGTGCCATCAGTTTATGGGGTTACTCCTATAATTCACCCCTCCACTTT.